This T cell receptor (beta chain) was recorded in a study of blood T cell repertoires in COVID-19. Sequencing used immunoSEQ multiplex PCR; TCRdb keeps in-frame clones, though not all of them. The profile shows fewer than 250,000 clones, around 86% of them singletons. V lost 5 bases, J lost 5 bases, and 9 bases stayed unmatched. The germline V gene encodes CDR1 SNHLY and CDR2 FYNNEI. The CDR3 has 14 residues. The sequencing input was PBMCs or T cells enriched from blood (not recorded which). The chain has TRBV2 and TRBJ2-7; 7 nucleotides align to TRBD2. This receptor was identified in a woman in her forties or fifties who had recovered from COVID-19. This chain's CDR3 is CASSKAGALDEQYF. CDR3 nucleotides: TGTGCCAGCAGTAAGGCGGGAGCGTTGGACGAGCAGTACTTC.